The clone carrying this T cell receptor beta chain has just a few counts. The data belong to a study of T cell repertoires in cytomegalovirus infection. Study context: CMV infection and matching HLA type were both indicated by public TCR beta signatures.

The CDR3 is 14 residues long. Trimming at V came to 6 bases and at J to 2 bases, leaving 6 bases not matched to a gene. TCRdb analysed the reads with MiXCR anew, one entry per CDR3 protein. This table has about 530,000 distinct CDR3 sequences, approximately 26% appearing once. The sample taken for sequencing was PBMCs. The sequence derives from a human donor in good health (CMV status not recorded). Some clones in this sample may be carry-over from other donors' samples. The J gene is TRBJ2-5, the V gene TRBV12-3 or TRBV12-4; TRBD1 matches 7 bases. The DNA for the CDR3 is TGTGCCAGCAGATACCGGGACAGACAAGAGACCCAGTACTTC. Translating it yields CASRYRDRQETQYF.